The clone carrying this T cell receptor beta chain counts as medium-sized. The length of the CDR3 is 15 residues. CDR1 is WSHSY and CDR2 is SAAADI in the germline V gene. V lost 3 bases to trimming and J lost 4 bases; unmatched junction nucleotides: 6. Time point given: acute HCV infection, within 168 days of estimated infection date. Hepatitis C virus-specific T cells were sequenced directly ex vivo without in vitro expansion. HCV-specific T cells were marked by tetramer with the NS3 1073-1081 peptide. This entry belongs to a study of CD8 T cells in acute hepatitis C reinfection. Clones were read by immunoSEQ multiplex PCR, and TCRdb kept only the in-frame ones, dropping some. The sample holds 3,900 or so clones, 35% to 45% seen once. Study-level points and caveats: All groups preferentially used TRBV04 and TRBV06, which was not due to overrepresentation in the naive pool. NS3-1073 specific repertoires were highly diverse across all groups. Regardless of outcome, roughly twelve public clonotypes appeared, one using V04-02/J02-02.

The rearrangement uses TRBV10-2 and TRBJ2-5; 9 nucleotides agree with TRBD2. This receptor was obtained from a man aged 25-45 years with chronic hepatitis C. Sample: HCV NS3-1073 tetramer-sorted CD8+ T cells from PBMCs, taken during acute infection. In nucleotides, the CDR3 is TGCGCCAGCAGTGAAGGCGGGGGGGCCCCAGAGACCCAGTACTTC. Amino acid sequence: CASSEGGGAPETQYF.